The present entry profiles one T cell receptor beta chain with its context. The sample originates from a study of blood T cell repertoires in COVID-19. For the study at large: The origin of the acute and convalescent COVID-19 samples was the United States, Italy and Spain. Nucleic acid was either cDNA or gDNA, and it came from T cells, B-cell-depleted T cells, or PBMCs.

Germline V gives CDR1 LNHDA, CDR2 SQIVND (reference sequence). J gave up 3 bases and V 8 bases, and 16 bases lay outside the gene matches. This CDR3 is 16 amino acids long. Original processing methods: Reference gene primer amplification yielded estimated nucleated cell counts. Some clones are missing from TCRdb's copy, which holds only in-frame ones; the method was immunoSEQ multiplex PCR. The DNA gave D and trimming, while V, J and clone size come from that table. The table lists 330,000 or so clones, roughly 86% of them singletons. Enrolled during active infection, Seattle patients were then followed longitudinally.

V and J are TRBV19 and TRBJ2-7; TRBD1 agrees at 7 bases. The TCR sequence derives from a man aged 30 to 45 with COVID-19, enrolled during active disease. Material: peripheral blood. The CDR3 DNA reads TGTGCCAGTCGTAGGACAGGATTTGGAGAGAGCTACGAGCAGTACTTC. Protein: CASRRTGFGESYEQYF.